This paragraph covers one TCR beta chain sequence. The data are from a study of blood T cell repertoires in COVID-19. This CDR3 is built from 14 residues. Between the trimmed V and J ends, which lost 10 bases and 0 bases, there was a span of 12 bases. The germline gives CDR1 MNHEY, CDR2 SVGAGI. The repertoire was sequenced with immunoSEQ multiplex PCR; TCRdb's copy has only in-frame clones and lacks some. The data contain under 250,000 clones, roughly four fifths of them seen just once; the ten biggest clones take up approximately 12%. The source material was peripheral blood. The chain couples TRBV6-5 to TRBJ1-4; the D is unclear. The sequence came from a middle-aged woman with acute or convalescent COVID-19. In DNA, the CDR3 is TGTGCCACCCTAAATGATGCAACTAATGAAAAACTGTTTTTT. This encodes CATLNDATNEKLFF.